The 10 T cell receptor beta chains presented below share a single source sample, sequenced in a study of shared clonotypes between healthy human individuals. TCRdb keeps only in-frame clones here, not all; method: immunoSEQ multiplex PCR. Here the sample spans approximately 2,300,000 clones, 85% to 95% being singletons. Sequenced material: naive CD4+ T cells from PBMCs. Subset indicated: CD45RA+ positively selected. These receptor sequences come from a man younger than 35 in good health. Some clones in this sample may be carry-over from other donors' samples.

The V and J genes are TRBV30 and TRBJ1-2; 7 bases are shared with TRBD1. V lost 4 bases to trimming and J lost 2 bases; unmatched junction nucleotides: 16. In germline, CDR1 is GTSNPN, CDR2 SVGIG (reference sequence). This CDR3 is 17 amino acids long. CDR3: CAWITLLAQGGNYGYTF. CDR3 nucleotides: TGTGCCTGGATTACCCTCCTAGCGCAGGGGGGCAACTATGGCTACACCTTC.

The chain couples TRBV7-2 to TRBJ2-7; TRBD1 matches 11 bases. The CDR3 sequence is 19 residues long. Germline CDR1 and CDR2: SGHTA and FQGNSA. The J segment lost 6 bases and the V segment lost 4 bases, leaving 20 bases of the junction unmatched. The chain's CDR3 is CASSSRTGGWGSPLSEQYF. The DNA of the CDR3 is TGTGCCAGCAGCTCGCGGACAGGGGGCTGGGGCTCCCCGCTGAGCGAGCAGTACTTC.

This chain connects TRBV21-1 to TRBJ2-7; TRBD2 is the table's D call and was not checked against the DNA. TRBV21-1 is designated a pseudogene. The CDR3 has 15 residues. The CDR3 bases are TGTGCCAGCAGCAAAGTAGCGGTCAACCCCTACGAGCAGTACTTC. Translating gives CASSKVAVNPYEQYF.

The CDR3 region is CASSPPREAGVGYEQYF. CDR3 bases: TGTGCCAGCAGCCCCCCCCGGGAAGCGGGAGTTGGGTACGAGCAGTACTTC. The chain joins TRBV7-9 to TRBJ2-7; 8 nucleotides align to TRBD2. The V gene's germline CDR1 is SEHNR and CDR2 FQNEAQ (reference sequence). CDR3 size: 17 residues. With 5 bases clipped from V and 4 bases from J, the junction kept 16 bases outside the gene matches. Looking up the rest from reference TRBV7-9 and TRBJ2-7 gives the full variable domain: DTGVSQNPRHKITKRGQNVTFRCDPISEHNRLYWYRQTLGQGPEFLTYFQNEAQLEKSRLLSDRFSAERPKGSFSTLEIQRTEQGDSAMYLCASSPPREAGVGYEQYFGPGTRLTVT.

For this clone: Within the sample, other DNA sequences also encode this same CDR3. This chain uses TRBV2 with TRBJ2-7, with TRBD2 identical over 10 bases. Germline trimming cut 4 bases from V and 0 bases from J; bases unmatched to any gene: 0. Germline CDR1 is SNHLY and CDR2 is FYNNEI. This CDR3 spans 14 amino acids. Here the CDR3 DNA reads TGTGCCAGCAGTGCTAGCGGGAGCTCCTACGAGCAGTACTTC. Its protein product is CASSASGSSYEQYF.

V gene TRBV5-1 combines with J gene TRBJ1-1; D gene uncertain. The germline V gene has CDR1 SGHRS and CDR2 YFSETQ. CDR3 length equals 14 residues. Trimming left V 0 bases short and J 5 bases short, with 11 bases between. The CDR3 protein is CASSLERVGTEAFF. In nucleotides, the CDR3 is TGCGCCAGCAGCTTGGAAAGGGTGGGGACTGAAGCTTTCTTT.

The rearrangement joins TRBV7-3 to TRBJ2-2; TRBD2 agrees at 10 bases. Germline CDR1 reads SGHTA; CDR2 reads FQGTGA. The CDR3 extends over 15 amino acids. The V gene end was trimmed by 4 bases and the J gene end by 5 bases; junction bases not matched to a gene: 4. CDR3 loop: CASSSGLARTGELFF. The CDR3 coding sequence is TGTGCCAGCAGCTCGGGACTAGCGAGAACCGGGGAGCTGTTTTTT.

The J gene is TRBJ2-5, the V gene TRBV6-1; D is tentatively TRBD1 or TRBD2 (5 bases each). The germline CDR1 and CDR2 sequences are MNHNS and SASEGT. The V end was cut by 7 bases, the J end by 5 bases, with 17 bases between. The CDR3 has 14 amino acids. CDR3 DNA sequence: TGTGCCAGCAACCTCGGGACCACCTTGGAGACCCAGTACTTC. Translation: CASNLGTTLETQYF.

Worth noting for this clone: Other DNA sequences of this sample code for an identical CDR3. The J gene is TRBJ2-7, the V gene TRBV11-2; 8 nucleotides align to TRBD1. The CDR3 runs 14 residues. CDR1 SGHAT and CDR2 FQNNGV come from the germline V gene. The junction had 3 bases not matched to a gene; V was cut back by 4 bases and J by 1 base. The CDR3 loop reads CASSSGQGSYEQYF. The CDR3 DNA reads as TGTGCCAGCAGCTCCGGACAGGGATCCTACGAGCAGTACTTC.

The V call is TRBV29-1, the J call TRBJ1-3; D not certain. Germline assignment: CDR1 SQVTM and CDR2 ANQGSEA. V was clipped by 5 bases and J by 4 bases, with 12 bases between them. This CDR3 is built from 13 residues. Here the CDR3 DNA reads TGCAGCGTTATCGTCGTGGGAGGAAACACCATATATTTT. Its protein product is CSVIVVGGNTIYF.